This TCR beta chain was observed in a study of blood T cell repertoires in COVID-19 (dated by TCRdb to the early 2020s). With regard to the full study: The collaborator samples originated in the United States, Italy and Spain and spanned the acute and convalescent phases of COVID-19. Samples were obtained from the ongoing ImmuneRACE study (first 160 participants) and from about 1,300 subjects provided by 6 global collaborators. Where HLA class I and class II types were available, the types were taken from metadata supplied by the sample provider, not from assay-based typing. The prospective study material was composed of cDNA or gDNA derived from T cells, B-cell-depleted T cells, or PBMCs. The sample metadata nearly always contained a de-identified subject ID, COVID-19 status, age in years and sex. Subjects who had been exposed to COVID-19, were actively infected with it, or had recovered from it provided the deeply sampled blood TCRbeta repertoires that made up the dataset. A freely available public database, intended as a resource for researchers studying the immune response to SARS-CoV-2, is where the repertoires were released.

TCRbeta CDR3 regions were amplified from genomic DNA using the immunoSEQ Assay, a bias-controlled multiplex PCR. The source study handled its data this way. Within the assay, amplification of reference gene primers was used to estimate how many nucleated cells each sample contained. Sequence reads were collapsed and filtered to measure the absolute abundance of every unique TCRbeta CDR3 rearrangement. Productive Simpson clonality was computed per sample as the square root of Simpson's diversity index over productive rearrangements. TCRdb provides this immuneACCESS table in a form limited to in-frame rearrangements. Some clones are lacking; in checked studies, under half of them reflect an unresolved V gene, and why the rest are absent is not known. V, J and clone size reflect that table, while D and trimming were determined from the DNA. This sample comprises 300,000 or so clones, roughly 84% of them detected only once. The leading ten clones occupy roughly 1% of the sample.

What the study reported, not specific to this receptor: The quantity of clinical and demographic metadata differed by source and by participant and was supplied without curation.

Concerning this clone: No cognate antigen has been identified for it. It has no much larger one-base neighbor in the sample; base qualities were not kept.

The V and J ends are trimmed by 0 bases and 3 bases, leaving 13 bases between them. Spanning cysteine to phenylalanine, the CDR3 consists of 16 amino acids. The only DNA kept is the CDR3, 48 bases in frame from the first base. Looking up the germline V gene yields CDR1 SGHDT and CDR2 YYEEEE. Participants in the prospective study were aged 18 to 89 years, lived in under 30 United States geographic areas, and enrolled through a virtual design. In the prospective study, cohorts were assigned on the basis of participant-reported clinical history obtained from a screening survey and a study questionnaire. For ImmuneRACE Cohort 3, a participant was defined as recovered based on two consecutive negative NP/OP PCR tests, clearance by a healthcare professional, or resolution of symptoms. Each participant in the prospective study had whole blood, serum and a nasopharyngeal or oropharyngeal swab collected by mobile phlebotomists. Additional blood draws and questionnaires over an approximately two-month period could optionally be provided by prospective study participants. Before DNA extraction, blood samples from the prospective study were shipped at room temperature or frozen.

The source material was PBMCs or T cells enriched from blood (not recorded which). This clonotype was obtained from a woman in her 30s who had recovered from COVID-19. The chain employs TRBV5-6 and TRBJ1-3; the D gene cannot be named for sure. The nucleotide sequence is TGTGCCAGCAGCTTGGGGGCAGACACCCATGGAAACACCATATATTTT. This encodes CASSLGADTHGNTIYF.